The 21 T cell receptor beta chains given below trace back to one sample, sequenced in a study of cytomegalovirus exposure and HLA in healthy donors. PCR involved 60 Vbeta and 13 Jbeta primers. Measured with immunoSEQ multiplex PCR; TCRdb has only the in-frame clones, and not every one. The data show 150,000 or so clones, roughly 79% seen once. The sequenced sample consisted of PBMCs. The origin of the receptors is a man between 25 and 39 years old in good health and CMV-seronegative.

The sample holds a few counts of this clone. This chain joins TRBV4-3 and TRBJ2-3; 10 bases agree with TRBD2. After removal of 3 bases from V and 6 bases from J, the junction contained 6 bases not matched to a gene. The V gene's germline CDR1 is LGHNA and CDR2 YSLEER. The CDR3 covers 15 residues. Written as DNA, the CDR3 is TGCGCCAGCAGCCAGGGACTAGCGCCCCAGGATACGCAGTATTTT. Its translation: CASSQGLAPQDTQYF.

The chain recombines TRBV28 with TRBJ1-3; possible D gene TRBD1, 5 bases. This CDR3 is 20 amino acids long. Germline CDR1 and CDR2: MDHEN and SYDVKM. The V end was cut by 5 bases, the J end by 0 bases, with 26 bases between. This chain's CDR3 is CASSLRMAYSGASSGNTIYF. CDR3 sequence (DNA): TGTGCCAGCAGTCTTAGGATGGCCTACAGCGGGGCCAGCTCTGGAAACACCATATATTTT. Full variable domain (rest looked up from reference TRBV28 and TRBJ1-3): DVKVTQSSRYLVKRTGEKVFLECVQDMDHENMFWYRQDPGLGLRLIYFSYDVKMKEKGDIPEGYSVSREKKERFSLILESASTNQTSMYLCASSLRMAYSGASSGNTIYFGEGSWLTVV.

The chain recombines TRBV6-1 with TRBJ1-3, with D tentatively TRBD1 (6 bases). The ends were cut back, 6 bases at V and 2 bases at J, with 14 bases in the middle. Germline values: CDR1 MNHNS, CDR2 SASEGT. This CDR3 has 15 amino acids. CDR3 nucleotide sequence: TGTGCCAGCAGCCCATCACGACAGGCTGGAAACACCATATATTTT. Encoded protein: CASSPSRQAGNTIYF.

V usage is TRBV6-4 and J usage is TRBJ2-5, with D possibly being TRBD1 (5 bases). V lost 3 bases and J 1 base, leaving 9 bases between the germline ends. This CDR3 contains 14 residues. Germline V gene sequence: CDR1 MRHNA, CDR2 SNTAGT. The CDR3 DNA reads TGTGCCAGCAGTGAGTGGGGCGGCCAAGAGACCCAGTACTTC. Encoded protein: CASSEWGGQETQYF.

The CDR3 bases are TGTGCCAGCAGCGTAGGGAGCACAGGAAGAAACACCGGGGAGCTGTTTTTT. Translating it yields CASSVGSTGRNTGELFF. This chain links TRBV9 with TRBJ2-2, with TRBD1 as a possible D gene (5 bases). Trimming stripped 0 bases from V and 2 bases from J, with 14 bases between. Germline CDR1 is SGDLS and CDR2 is YYNGEE. This CDR3 is 17 amino acids long.

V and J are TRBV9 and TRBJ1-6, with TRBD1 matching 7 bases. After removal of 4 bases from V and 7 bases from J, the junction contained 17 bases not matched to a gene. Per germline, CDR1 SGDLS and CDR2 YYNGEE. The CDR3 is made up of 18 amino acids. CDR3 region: CASSPTEQGRRRNSPLHF. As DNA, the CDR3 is TGTGCCAGCAGCCCAACCGAACAGGGGAGAAGAAGAAATTCACCCCTCCACTTT.

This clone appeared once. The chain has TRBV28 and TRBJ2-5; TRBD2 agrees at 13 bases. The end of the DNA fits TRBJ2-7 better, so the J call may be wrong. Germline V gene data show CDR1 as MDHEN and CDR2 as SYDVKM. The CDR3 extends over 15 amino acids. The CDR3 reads CASSFGTSGTYEQYF. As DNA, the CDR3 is TGTGCCAGCAGTTTCGGGACTAGCGGGACTTACGAGCAGTACTTC.

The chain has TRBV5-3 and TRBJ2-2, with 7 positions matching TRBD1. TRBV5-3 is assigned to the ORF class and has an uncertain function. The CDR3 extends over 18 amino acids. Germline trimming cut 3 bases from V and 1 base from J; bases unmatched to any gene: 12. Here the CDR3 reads CARSSKVGQYLNTGELFF. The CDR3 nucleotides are TGTGCCAGAAGCTCCAAAGTGGGACAGTACCTGAACACCGGGGAGCTGTTTTTT.

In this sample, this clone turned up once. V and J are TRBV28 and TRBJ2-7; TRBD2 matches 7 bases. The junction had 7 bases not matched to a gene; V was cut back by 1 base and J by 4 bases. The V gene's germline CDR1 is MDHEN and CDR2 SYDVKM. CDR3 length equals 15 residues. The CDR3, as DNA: TGTGCCAGCAGTTTATTCTCTGTGGGGGGGTACGAGCAGTACTTC. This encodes CASSLFSVGGYEQYF. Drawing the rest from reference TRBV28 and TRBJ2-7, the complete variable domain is DVKVTQSSRYLVKRTGEKVFLECVQDMDHENMFWYRQDPGLGLRLIYFSYDVKMKEKGDIPEGYSVSREKKERFSLILESASTNQTSMYLCASSLFSVGGYEQYFGPGTRLTVT.

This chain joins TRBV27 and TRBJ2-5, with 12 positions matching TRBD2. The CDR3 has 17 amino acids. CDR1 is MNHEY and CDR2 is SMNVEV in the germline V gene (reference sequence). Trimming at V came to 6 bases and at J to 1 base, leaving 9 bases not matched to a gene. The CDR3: CASSPVGLAGTQETQYF. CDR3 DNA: TGTGCCAGCAGCCCCGTCGGACTAGCGGGAACCCAAGAGACCCAGTACTTC.

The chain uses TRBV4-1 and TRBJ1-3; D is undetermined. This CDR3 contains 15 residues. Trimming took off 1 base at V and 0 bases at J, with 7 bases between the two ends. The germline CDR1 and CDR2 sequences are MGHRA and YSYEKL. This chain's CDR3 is CASSQGLNSGNTIYF. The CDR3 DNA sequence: TGCGCCAGCAGCCAAGGACTGAACTCTGGAAACACCATATATTTT.

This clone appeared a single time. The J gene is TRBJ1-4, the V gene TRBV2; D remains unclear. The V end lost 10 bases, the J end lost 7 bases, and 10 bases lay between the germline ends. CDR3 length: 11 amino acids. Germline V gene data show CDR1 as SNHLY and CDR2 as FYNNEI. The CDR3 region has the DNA TGTGCCACAGAACGCGGTGAAAAACTGTTTTTT. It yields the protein CATERGEKLFF.

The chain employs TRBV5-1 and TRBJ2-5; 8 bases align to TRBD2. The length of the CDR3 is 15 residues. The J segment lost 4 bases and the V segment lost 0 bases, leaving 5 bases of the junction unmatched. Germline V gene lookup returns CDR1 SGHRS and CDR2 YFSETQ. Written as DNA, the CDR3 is TGCGCCAGCAGCTTGGGGATAGCGGGAAGAGAGACCCAGTACTTC. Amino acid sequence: CASSLGIAGRETQYF.

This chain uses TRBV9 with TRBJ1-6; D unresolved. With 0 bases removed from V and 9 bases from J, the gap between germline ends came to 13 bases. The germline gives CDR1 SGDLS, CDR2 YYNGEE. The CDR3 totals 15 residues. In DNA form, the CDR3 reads TGTGCCAGCAGCGTAGCTAAGGCCTCGGGTTCACCCCTCCACTTT. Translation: CASSVAKASGSPLHF.

This CDR3 is CASRGQGGWGDTQYF. CDR3 sequence (DNA): TGTGCCAGCAGGGGCCAGGGGGGCTGGGGAGATACGCAGTATTTT. This sequence joins TRBV13 and TRBJ2-3; D possibly corresponds to TRBD1 (7 bases). The CDR3 length is 15 residues. Per germline, CDR1 PRHDT and CDR2 FYEKMQ (reference sequence). The V gene lost 6 bases and the J gene lost 5 bases, with 18 bases spanning the gap.

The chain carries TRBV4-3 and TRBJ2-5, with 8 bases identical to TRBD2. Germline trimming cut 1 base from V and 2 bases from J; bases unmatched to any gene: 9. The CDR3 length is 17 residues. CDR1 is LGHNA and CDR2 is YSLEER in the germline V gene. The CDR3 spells CASSQGGASGLQETQYF. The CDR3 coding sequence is TGCGCCAGCAGCCAAGGTGGCGCTAGCGGGTTGCAAGAGACCCAGTACTTC.

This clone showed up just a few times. The CDR3 region is CASSLVNEQYF. DNA of the CDR3: TGTGCCAGCAGCTTGGTCAACGAGCAGTACTTC. The rearrangement links TRBV5-6 to TRBJ2-7; D is undetermined. V was cut by 0 bases and J by 5 bases, with 3 bases left in between. This CDR3 has 11 amino acids. CDR1 is SGHDT and CDR2 is YYEEEE in the germline V gene.

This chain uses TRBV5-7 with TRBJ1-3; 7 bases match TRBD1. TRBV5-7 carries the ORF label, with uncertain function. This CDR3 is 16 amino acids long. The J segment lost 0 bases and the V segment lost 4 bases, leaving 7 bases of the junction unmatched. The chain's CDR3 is CASSKGGYSSGNTIYF. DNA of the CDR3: TGTGCCAGCAGCAAAGGGGGCTATAGCTCTGGAAACACCATATATTTT.

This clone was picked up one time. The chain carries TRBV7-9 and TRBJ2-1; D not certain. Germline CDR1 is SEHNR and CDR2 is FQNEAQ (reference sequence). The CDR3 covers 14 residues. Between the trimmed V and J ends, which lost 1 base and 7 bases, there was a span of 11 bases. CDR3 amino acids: CASSLVAVKNEQFF. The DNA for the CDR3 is TGTGCCAGCAGCTTAGTCGCGGTGAAAAATGAGCAGTTCTTC. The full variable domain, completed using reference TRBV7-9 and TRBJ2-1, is DTGVSQNPRHKITKRGQNVTFRCDPISEHNRLYWYRQTLGQGPEFLTYFQNEAQLEKSRLLSDRFSAERPKGSFSTLEIQRTEQGDSAMYLCASSLVAVKNEQFFGPGTRLTVL.

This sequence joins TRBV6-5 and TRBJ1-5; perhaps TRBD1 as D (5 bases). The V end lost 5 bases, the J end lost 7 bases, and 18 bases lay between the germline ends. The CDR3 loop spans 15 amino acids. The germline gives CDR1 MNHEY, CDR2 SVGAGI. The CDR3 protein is CASSRAVGLRQPQHF. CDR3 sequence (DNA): TGTGCCAGCAGTCGGGCCGTGGGGCTGCGACAGCCCCAGCATTTT.

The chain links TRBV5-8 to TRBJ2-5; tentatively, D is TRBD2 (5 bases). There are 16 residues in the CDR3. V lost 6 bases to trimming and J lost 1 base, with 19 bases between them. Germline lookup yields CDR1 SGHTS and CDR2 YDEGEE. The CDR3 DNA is TGTGCCAGCAACTCCCCGGGAAAAGGAGCCCAAGAGACCCAGTACTTC. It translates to CASNSPGKGAQETQYF.